Presented here are 5 T cell receptor beta chains from one specimen sequenced in a study of T-cell reconstitution after alpha-beta-depleted transplantation in children. Unique molecular identifiers were incorporated into the prepared TCRbeta library. TCRdb re-called the PCR reads with MiXCR, one entry per CDR3 protein. The profile covers approximately 85,000 distinct CDR3 sequences, with 11% to 15% appearing a single time and 25% to 35% taken by the ten largest. The material sequenced was PBMCs, mostly from graft donor cells, taken 180 days after TCRalphabeta/CD19-depleted stem cell transplant. The receptors originated from a male patient aged 2-10 years who had a stem cell transplant for acute lymphoblastic leukemia, so the T cells may come from the graft donor.

The chain couples TRBV6-2 or TRBV6-3 to TRBJ2-5; D possibly corresponds to TRBD1 (6 bases). Trimming removed 7 bases at V and 2 bases at J, with 14 bases between. The CDR3 consists of 14 residues. Germline CDR1 and CDR2: MNHEY and SVGEGT. CDR3 coding DNA: TGTGCCAGCACCCTTACGACAGGTCAAGAGACCCAGTACTTC. This codes for CASTLTTGQETQYF.

The J gene is TRBJ2-4, the V gene TRBV12-3 or TRBV12-4, with 7 bases matching TRBD1. Losses at the gene ends were 2 bases for V and 3 bases for J; bases not matched to a gene: 7. The CDR3 has 16 amino acids. The CDR3 DNA reads as TGTGCCAGCAGTTTATACAGGGGATCGGACAAAAACATTCAGTACTTC. Protein: CASSLYRGSDKNIQYF.

CDR3 residues: CSARAQVGAEKLFF. The CDR3 DNA sequence: TGCAGTGCTAGGGCCCAGGTGGGGGCGGAAAAACTGTTTTTT. The rearrangement joins TRBV20-1 to TRBJ1-4, with D maybe TRBD1 (6 bases). Germline CDR1 reads DFQATT; CDR2 reads SNEGSKA (reference sequence). Trimming took off 3 bases at V and 8 bases at J, with 16 bases between the two ends. CDR3 length: 14 amino acids.

This chain uses TRBV7-6 with TRBJ2-7; D could derive from TRBD1 or TRBD2 (6 bases each). Deletions cut 5 bases from V and 7 bases from J, with 15 bases between. Looked up from germline, CDR1 is SGHVS and CDR2 is FNYEAQ. CDR3 length: 13 residues. Here the CDR3 DNA reads TGTGCCAGCAGCCCCACAGGGAGGAGAGAGCAGTACTTC. Encoded protein: CASSPTGRREQYF.

There are a few counts of this clonotype. CDR3 region: CASSLGCEVNQPQHF. The CDR3 DNA reads as TGTGCCAGCAGCTTAGGTTGTGAGGTCAATCAGCCCCAGCATTTT. The chain is built from TRBV7-4 and TRBJ1-5; D unclear. V was clipped by 1 base and J by 3 bases, with 10 bases between them. CDR3 length: 15 residues. The germline V gene encodes CDR1 SGHVT and CDR2 SQSDAQ.